The clone carrying this T cell receptor (beta chain) showed up just a few times. Its cognate antigen is unknown. The data were taken from a study of response to subunit inactivated influenza vaccine. Study findings and constraints: The authors put forward the suggestion that each seasonal influenza vaccination may bring in only a limited number of new T cells.

MiXCR was run by TCRdb on the RT-PCR reads, yielding one entry per CDR3 protein. The data hold more than 400,000 distinct CDR3 sequences, with roughly 7.9% observed a single time. The ends were cut back, 3 bases at V and 4 bases at J, with 13 bases in the middle. CDR3 length: 14 amino acids. CDR1 is DFQATT and CDR2 is SNEGSKA in the germline V gene (reference sequence). Sequencing used PBMCs from blood, obtained roughly 24 months after vaccination. The chain recombines TRBV20-1 with TRBJ1-3; D remains ambiguous. The sequence came from a man between 50 and 75 years old who received an inactivated influenza vaccine. CDR3 sequence reads: CSASRQAGGNTIYF. CDR3 DNA: TGCAGTGCTAGCCGGCAGGCTGGGGGAAACACCATATATTTT.